This section outlines one TCR beta chain sequence together with its context. This clone showed up just once. Its antigen is currently not known. Base qualities are not provided; no much larger clone lies one nucleotide away. Here V drops 0 bases and J drops 11 bases, and the junction holds 10 bases not matched to any gene. The germline V gene (reference sequence) specifies SEHNR as CDR1 and FQNEAQ as CDR2. Spanning cysteine to phenylalanine, the CDR3 consists of 15 amino acids. Here the CDR3 DNA is all that survives: 45 bases in frame from base 1. The donors were healthy, HIV-negative adults with no recently reported acute infections or vaccinations. Every donor was a Caucasian adult residing in Nashville, Tennessee, USA. CD4+ T cells were enriched through magnetic negative selection, after which naive cells were positively selected on CD45RA and the remaining negative fraction served as the memory subset. Blood was obtained by leukapheresis, after which PBMCs were separated by Ficoll-Histopaque density gradient centrifugation and cryopreserved in liquid nitrogen vapor phase. Analytical flow cytometry was used to check the purity and quantity of each magnetically sorted T cell population. Genomic DNA was isolated from every sorted fraction and measured by UV absorbance on a Nanodrop 2000c.

TCR CDR3 regions were amplified from genomic DNA by multiplex PCR using the deep immunoSEQ assay. Extracted genomic DNA from each cell subset was distributed evenly across all wells of several immunoSEQ 96-well plates, and each plate was treated as a replicate. For sorted subsets, each replicate PCR was loaded with around 200 ng genomic DNA, equivalent to 30,000 or so T cell genomes. The purified libraries were quantified using a Qubit 3.0 fluorometer, sized with a Bioanalyzer 2100, and then quantified again using the KAPA Library Quantification kit. Each immunoSEQ 96-well plate was sequenced on its own single-read 150-cycle Illumina NextSeq 550 flow cell. In the original analysis: Because the immunoSEQ output included only junctional sequences and no quality scores, the filtering could not be the same as the filtering used for full-length reads. Sequences were annotated with PyIR, a Python wrapper for IgBLAST v1.9, using IMGT germline references to assign V/J genes and CDR3. Reads were removed for weak V/J assignments (E-value above 1e-6), missing CDR3, stop codons, out-of-frame junctions, or ambiguous translated residues. V3J clonotypes were defined as sequences sharing an identical inferred V gene, J gene, and CDR3 amino acid sequence. The percentage overlap between two repertoires was calculated by dividing the number of shared unique clonotypes by the size of the smaller repertoire. Repertoire richness was assessed with RTK rarefaction, the Chao1 estimator, and Recon v2.1 estimates of unobserved clonotypes. Generation probabilities were computed with OLGA for all TCRbeta clonotypes obtained by the gDNA method from several donors. Entries here come from immuneACCESS through TCRdb and include only in-frame sequences with V and J called. Some clones fail to appear in such tables; in the studies checked, an unresolved V gene covers under half of the shortfall, and the cause of the remainder is unknown. V and J calls and clone size are given by that table; D and trimming were obtained from the DNA. The sample records 2 million to 2.5 million clones, roughly 92% of which are singletons. The ten biggest clones cover around 0.38% of the sample.

The sample is drawn from a study of shared clonotypes between healthy human individuals (dated by TCRdb to the early 2020s). About the study as a whole: The cohort included a few men and a couple of women between 18 and 49 years of age. For each donor, CD4 naive and CD4 memory were each run on three plates, CD8 naive on two plates, and CD8 memory on one plate. To estimate repertoire size and how much clonotype sharing occurs between individuals, the study deeply sequenced the blood TCR repertoires of five healthy adults. Per donor, leukapheresis produced somewhere between about 0.9 and 9.5 billion PBMCs. Libraries were prepared and TCR repertoires were sequenced by different laboratories using diverse techniques, in order to increase sequencing depth and limit assay-specific biases.

What the research found in general, with its limitations: Even with the large sequencing depth, rarefaction of the sorted-subset datasets indicated that sequencing was incomplete. Based on pairwise subsampling, the degree of clonotype sharing among donors was expected to be affected by sequencing depth. Larger estimated clonotype richness was generally found for naive subsets than for memory subsets. The genetic and exposure-history diversity represented was limited by the small number of donors. Compared with non-shared clonotypes, the clonotypes found in all four sorted-subset donors had higher generation probabilities. Around 5% of naive CD4, 3.5% of naive CD8, roughly 2.4% of memory CD4, and less than 0.45% of memory CD8 clonotypes were shared across several donors. Sampling was restricted to blood, and TCR repertoires in tissue are likely to differ from TCR repertoires in blood.

Recombination connected TRBV7-9 to TRBJ2-1; 7 bases in between match TRBD1. Sequencing was performed on naive CD4+ T cells from PBMCs. Interpreted using the paper, the cell subset or site label stands for: CD45RA+ positively selected. The clonotype was recovered from a man aged 18 to 35 in good health. Some clones in this sample may be carry-over from other donors' samples. The DNA sequence is as follows: TGTGCCAGCAGCTTAGCGAAGGGGGCGGGTGCTCAGCAGTTCTTC. The translation is CASSLAKGAGAQQFF.